The source of this T cell receptor beta chain is a study of cytomegalovirus exposure and HLA in healthy donors (dated by TCRdb to the late 2010s). Describing the broader study: A later analysis indicated that the 95 to 150 validation repertoires were generated on the platform also employed for the roughly 720 repertoires of the first cohort. The aim of the study was to test whether cataloging public T cell receptors could identify signatures of past pathogen exposure. Besides the first cohort of hundreds of subjects, a separate validation cohort made up of over 95 different subjects was used. To predict cytomegalovirus infection status, the study brought together high-throughput TCR immunosequencing, statistical association of individual TCRs with disease status, and machine learning. What the authors observed across the whole study: The authors suggested that the approach could potentially be generalized to other disease states and immunological phenotypes. A total of roughly 160 TCR beta chains were listed by the study as associated with cytomegalovirus. While some public TCRs were present in many individuals, most TCR sequences turned up only very rarely across donors. Of the cluster scores, 85% to 95% were above 0 in a later analysis, which found that TCRs clustered in the first cohort also tended to co-occur in the approximately 130 validation repertoires. In vitro tests confirmed that a few of the cytomegalovirus-associated TCR beta chains recognize cytomegalovirus antigens. In both the original and validation cohorts, the classifier was reported to diagnose cytomegalovirus status with high specificity and sensitivity. The validation cohort had no HLA typing available for a later analysis, so co-occurrence within that cohort was assessed over all 120 or so repertoires.

Worth noting for this clone: The specificity of this receptor is unknown. Base qualities are missing; no much larger clone stands one base away.

The CDR3 sequence holds 15 residues, the cysteine and phenylalanine included. Here the CDR3 DNA is all that survives: 45 bases in frame from base 1. The germline V end is reduced by 3 bases and the J end by 2 bases; junction bases left unmatched: 5. From a lookup of the germline V gene (reference sequence), CDR1 and CDR2 are SGHNT and YYREEE. The library was produced with the immunoSEQ multiplex PCR assay. The paper's processing steps were these. A statistical classification framework was developed to diagnose cytomegalovirus status using the catalog of TCR beta chain sequences. This is the immuneACCESS table as TCRdb keeps it, with only in-frame sequences that have V and J called. A part of the clones is gone; compared with another copy, unresolved V genes explain less than half, and the rest is unexplained. Clone size and V and J calls were adopted from that table, with D and trimming inferred from the DNA. The sample data list 73,000 or so clones, and over 90% of these were observed just once. The ten largest clones capture roughly 3% of the sample.

The donors were included in the validation cohort of some 110 subjects, a group kept apart from the roughly 670-subject first cohort. Recombination linked TRBV5-4 to TRBJ2-7, with 10 middle bases fitting TRBD2. The sequence derives from a woman between 18 and 29 years old in good health and CMV-seropositive. The sequenced material came from PBMCs. At the DNA level, the sequence is TGTGCCAGCAGCTCCGGACTAGCGGCAACCTACGAGCAGTACTTC. Its product reads: CASSSGLAATYEQYF. Extended through the reference TRBV5-4 and TRBJ2-7 proteins, this CDR3 yields the full variable domain: ETGVTQSPTHLIKTRGQQVTLRCSSQSGHNTVSWYQQALGQGPQFIFQYYREEENGRGNFPPRFSGLQFPNYSSELNVNALELDDSALYLCASSSGLAATYEQYFGPGTRLTVT.